Included here is one T cell receptor beta chain sequence, with context. As yet, its antigen is unknown. Treatment here: approximately 11-day PBMC culture with coronavirus spike peptide pools or control peptides (ViraFEST assay). This sample is drawn from a study of vaccination and CD4 T cells after COVID-19. The CDR3 has 12 residues. Germline CDR1 WNHNN, CDR2 SYGVQD (reference sequence). Unmatched junction bases numbered 5, after V lost 8 bases and J lost 8 bases. The Oncomine TCR Beta short-read assay was what sequenced the DNA obtained from cultured CD4+ T cells. TCRdb passed the PCR reads through MiXCR, listing each CDR3 protein once. The data show more than 9,000 distinct CDR3 sequences, with more than 25% seen just once and about a quarter held by the top ten.

The sample was cultured CD4+ T cells from blood. The chain is built from TRBV10-1 and TRBJ2-1; TRBD1 matches 8 bases. This sequence was found in a human donor with COVID-19. DNA of the CDR3: TGCGCCAGCGCGGACAGGGTGGATGAGCAGTTCTTC. This sequence encodes CASADRVDEQFF.